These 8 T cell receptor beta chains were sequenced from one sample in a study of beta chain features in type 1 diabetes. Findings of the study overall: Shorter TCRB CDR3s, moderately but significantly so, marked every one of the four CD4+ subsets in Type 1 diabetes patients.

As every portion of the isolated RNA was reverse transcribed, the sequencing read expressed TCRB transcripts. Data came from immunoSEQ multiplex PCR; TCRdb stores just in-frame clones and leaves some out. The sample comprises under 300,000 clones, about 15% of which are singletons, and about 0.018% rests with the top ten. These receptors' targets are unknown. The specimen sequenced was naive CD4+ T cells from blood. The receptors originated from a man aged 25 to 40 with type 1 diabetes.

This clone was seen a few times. The CDR3 DNA reads TGCGCCAGCAGCTCAAGACAGGGGGCGGTCGAGCAGTACTTC. It specifies CASSSRQGAVEQYF. This sequence joins TRBV5-1 and TRBJ2-7, with 10 bases lining up with TRBD1. V lost 3 bases, J lost 6 bases, and 6 bases stayed unmatched. The CDR3 loop spans 14 amino acids. The V gene's germline CDR1 is SGHRS and CDR2 YFSETQ.

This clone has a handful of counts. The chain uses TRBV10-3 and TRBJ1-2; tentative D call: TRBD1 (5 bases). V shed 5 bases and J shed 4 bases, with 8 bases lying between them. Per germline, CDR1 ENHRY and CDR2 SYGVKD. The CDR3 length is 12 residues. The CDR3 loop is CAISTGTYGYTF. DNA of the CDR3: TGTGCCATCAGTACAGGCACCTATGGCTACACCTTC.

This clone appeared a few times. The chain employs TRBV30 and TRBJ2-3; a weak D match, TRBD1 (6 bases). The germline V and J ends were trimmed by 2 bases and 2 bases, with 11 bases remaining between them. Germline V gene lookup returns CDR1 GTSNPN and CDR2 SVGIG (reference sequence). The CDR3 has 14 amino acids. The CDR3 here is CAWSLGANTDTQYF. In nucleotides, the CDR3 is TGTGCCTGGAGTTTGGGGGCGAACACAGATACGCAGTATTTT.

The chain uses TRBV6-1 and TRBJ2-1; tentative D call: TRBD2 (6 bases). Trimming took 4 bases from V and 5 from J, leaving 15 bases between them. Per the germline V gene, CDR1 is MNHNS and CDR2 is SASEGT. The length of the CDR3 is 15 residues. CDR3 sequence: CASSAPGSTNNEQFF. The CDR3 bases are TGTGCCAGCAGTGCCCCCGGGAGTACCAACAATGAGCAGTTCTTC.

CDR3 residues: CASSLEGTNTEAFF. The CDR3 nucleotides read TGTGCCAGCAGTCTGGAGGGGACGAACACTGAAGCTTTCTTT. V usage is TRBV9 and J usage is TRBJ1-1, with D maybe TRBD1 (5 bases). This CDR3 spans 14 amino acids. CDR1 and CDR2 (germline): SGDLS, YYNGEE. V lost 5 bases and J 1 base, leaving 12 bases between the germline ends.

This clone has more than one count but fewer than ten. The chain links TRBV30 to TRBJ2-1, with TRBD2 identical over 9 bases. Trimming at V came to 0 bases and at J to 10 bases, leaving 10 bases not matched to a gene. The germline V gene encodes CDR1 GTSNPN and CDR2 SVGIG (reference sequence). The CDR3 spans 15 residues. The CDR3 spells CAWSVTSGVGPEQFF. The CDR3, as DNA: TGTGCCTGGAGTGTGACTAGCGGAGTGGGGCCCGAGCAGTTCTTC.

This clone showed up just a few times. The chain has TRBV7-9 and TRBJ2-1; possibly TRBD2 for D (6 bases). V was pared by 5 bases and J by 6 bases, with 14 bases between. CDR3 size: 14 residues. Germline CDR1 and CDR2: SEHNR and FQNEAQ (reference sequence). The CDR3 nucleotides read TGTGCCAGCAGCCATCAGACGGGGGTCAATGAGCAGTTCTTC. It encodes CASSHQTGVNEQFF.

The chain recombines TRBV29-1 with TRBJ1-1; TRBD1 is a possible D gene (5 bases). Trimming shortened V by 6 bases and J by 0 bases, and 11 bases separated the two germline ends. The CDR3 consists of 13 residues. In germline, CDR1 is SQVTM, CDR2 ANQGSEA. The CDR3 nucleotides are TGCAGCGTCGCGGGACGGATGAACACTGAAGCTTTCTTT. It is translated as CSVAGRMNTEAFF.